The subject of this entry is one T cell receptor (beta chain). Its antigen is undetermined. Trimming cost V 2 bases and J 3 bases; bases outside gene matches: 10. Germline CDR1 and CDR2: MNHNS and SASEGT. The CDR3 loop spans 16 amino acids. The sample is drawn from a study of T cell responses to AZD1222 COVID-19 vaccine. General study findings and limits: No day 14 peak samples; only post-peak repertoires were characterized. Among vaccine-associated CD4 TCRs, coverage spanned spike, with dominance at 160-218 and 743-854. Baseline antibody screening turned up just six seropositive AZD1222 recipients.

Profiling relied on immunoSEQ multiplex PCR, and the TCRdb table lists in-frame clones only, not all of them. Of about 150,000 clones in the sample, roughly nine tenths were seen once. This clonotype was obtained from an adult who had recovered from COVID-19. The chain joins TRBV6-1 to TRBJ2-7; TRBD1 agrees at 7 bases. The sequences come from peripheral blood, collected after recovery from COVID-19. The CDR3 is CASSERVDRDLYEQYF. In nucleotides, the CDR3 is TGTGCCAGCAGTGAAAGAGTCGACAGGGACCTCTACGAGCAGTACTTC.